The clone carrying this TCR beta chain was seen a handful of times. Its specificity is unknown. In germline, CDR1 is MNHEY, CDR2 SVGAGI. The CDR3 has 16 residues. V dropped 0 bases and J dropped 5; count of bases not matched to a gene: 7. This record comes from a study of cytomegalovirus exposure and HLA in healthy donors. Study-wide findings and caveats: In a later analysis, at a false discovery rate of 0.05, 16,951 TCR beta sequences matched HLA alleles. Reportedly, TCR beta sequences accurately predicted HLA-A and HLA-B alleles in most subjects. Through in vitro validation, three CMV-associated chains were shown to be specific for CMV antigens.

In the PCR, 60 Vbeta and 13 Jbeta primers were used. In the source study's methods: Later reanalysis found approximately 76 million unique TCR beta chains, around 9.9 million of them shared. Clones were read by immunoSEQ multiplex PCR, and TCRdb kept only the in-frame ones, dropping some. V, J and clone size were drawn from that table, and D and trimming were deduced from the DNA. The data hold 200,000 to 250,000 clones, with about 88% observed a single time. The TCR was taken from a girl aged 2 to 10 in good health and CMV-seronegative. The chain combines TRBV6-5 with TRBJ2-1; 7 bases match TRBD1. The specimen sequenced was PBMCs. The CDR3 here is CASSYSMTGFNNEQFF. DNA for the CDR3: TGTGCCAGCAGTTACTCTATGACAGGGTTTAACAATGAGCAGTTCTTC.